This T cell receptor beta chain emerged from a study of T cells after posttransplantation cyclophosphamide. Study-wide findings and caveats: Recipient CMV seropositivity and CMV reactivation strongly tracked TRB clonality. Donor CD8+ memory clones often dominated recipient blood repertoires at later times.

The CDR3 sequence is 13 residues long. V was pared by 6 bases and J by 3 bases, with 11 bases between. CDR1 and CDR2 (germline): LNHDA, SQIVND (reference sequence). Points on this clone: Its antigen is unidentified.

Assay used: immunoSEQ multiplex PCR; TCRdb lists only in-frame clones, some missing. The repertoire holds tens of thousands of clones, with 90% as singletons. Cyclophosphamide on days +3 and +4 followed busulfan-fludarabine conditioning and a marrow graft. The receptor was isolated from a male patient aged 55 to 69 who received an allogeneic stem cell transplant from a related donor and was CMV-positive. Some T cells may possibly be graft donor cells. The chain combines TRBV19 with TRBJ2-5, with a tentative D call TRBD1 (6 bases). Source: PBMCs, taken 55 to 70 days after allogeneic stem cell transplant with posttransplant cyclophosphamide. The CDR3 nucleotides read TGTGCCAGTAGCAGGGGACGGGAAGAGACCCAGTACTTC. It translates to CASSRGREETQYF.